Listed below are T cell receptor beta chains from one sample, sequenced in a study of cytomegalovirus exposure and HLA in healthy donors. Some clones are missing from TCRdb's copy, which holds only in-frame ones; the method was immunoSEQ multiplex PCR. The repertoire holds approximately 160,000 clones, with roughly 80% as singletons. The sample was PBMCs. These receptors originate from a man aged 50 to 59 in good health and CMV-seropositive. Each CDR3 is given with its conserved first and last residue. The D gene is left open where the match is weak. Size values are once, few and many counts, or a class for expanded clones, and some rows have none.

>TRBD1|TRBV30|NA|TRBJ2-2
TGTGCCTGGAGTCCCCCCTGGGACAGGGAAACCGGGGAGCTGTTTTTT
CAWSPPWDRETGELFF
>TRBD2|TRBV9|NA|TRBJ2-3
TGTGCCAGCAGCGCCACGGGGGTGGCTAGCGGGGGGGCATTGGATACGCAGTATTTT
CASSATGVASGGALDTQYF
>TRBD2|TRBV5-1|once|TRBJ2-1
TGCGCCAGCAGCTTGACTAGCGGGTACAATGAGCAGTTCTTC
CASSLTSGYNEQFF
>NA|TRBV5-1|NA|TRBJ2-7
TGCGCCAGCAGCTTTGGTCAGGTGAGCTCCTACGAGCAGTACTTC
CASSFGQVSSYEQYF
>NA|TRBV5-6|NA|TRBJ1-1
TGTGCCAGCAGCTTTCGGTCCACTGAAGCTTTCTTT
CASSFRSTEAFF
>NA|TRBV27|NA|TRBJ1-2
TGTGCCAGCAGTCAATATGCCGCGTGGAACTATGGCTACACCTTC
CASSQYAAWNYGYTF
>NA|TRBV6-6|once|TRBJ2-7
TGTGCCAGCAGTTACAAGAGGGACGAGCAGTACTTC
CASSYKRDEQYF
>NA|TRBV30|NA|TRBJ1-5
TGTGCCTGGAGTCCCTCCGGGACATCACATCAGCCCCAGCATTTT
CAWSPSGTSHQPQHF
>NA|TRBV5-1|NA|TRBJ2-3
TGCGCCAGCAGCTTCGTTAGCGGAACCTATAGAGATACGCAGTATTTT
CASSFVSGTYRDTQYF
>NA|TRBV5-4|NA|TRBJ1-2
TGTGCCAGCAGCTTGACAGGAAGGCCCATCCATGGCTACACCTTC
CASSLTGRPIHGYTF
>TRBD2|TRBV9|few|TRBJ2-5
TGTGCCAGCAGCCGGGAGGGGGGGCCAAGGATGCAGGAGACCCAGTACTTC
CASSREGGPRMQETQYF
>NA|TRBV2|NA|TRBJ2-1
TGTGCCAGCAGGGGAATGGGAGAGGGCCCGGCTTACAATGAGCAGTTCTTC
CASRGMGEGPAYNEQFF
>NA|TRBV27|NA|TRBJ2-7
TGTGCCAGCAGTCGATTAGACTCGTACTCCTACGAGCAGTACTTC
CASSRLDSYSYEQYF
>NA|TRBV28|NA|TRBJ2-1
TGTGCCAGCAGTTTCCAACAGGGAGTCTCCAATGAGCAGTTCTTC
CASSFQQGVSNEQFF
>NA|TRBV2|NA|TRBJ2-2
TGTGCCAACCGGGACTTCCTGACCGGGGAGCTGTTTTTT
CANRDFLTGELFF
>NA|TRBV6-1|NA|TRBJ1-4
TGTGCCAGCAGCCGCGGCCTTGCAACTAATGAAAAACTGTTTTTT
CASSRGLATNEKLFF
>NA|TRBV5-1|NA|TRBJ2-3
TGCGCCAGCAGCCCGGACAGTAGCACAGATACGCAGTATTTT
CASSPDSSTDTQYF
>NA|TRBV7-3|NA|TRBJ1-1
TGTGCCAGCAGCTTTACAGGGAGGAACACTGAAGCTTTCTTT
CASSFTGRNTEAFF
>NA|TRBV4-2|NA|TRBJ2-3
TGTGCCAGCAGCCAGGATGTACAGGGACAAGATACGCAGTATTTT
CASSQDVQGQDTQYF
>NA|TRBV2|few|TRBJ1-2
TGTGCCAGCAGTGAACGGGTCTATGGCTACACCTTC
CASSERVYGYTF
>TRBD1|TRBV28|NA|TRBJ2-3
TGTGCCAGCAGCCCCAACCCTGGACAGGGGGCGCCAGGAGATACGCAGTATTTT
CASSPNPGQGAPGDTQYF
>TRBD1|TRBV6-5|NA|TRBJ1-1
TGTGCCAGCAGTACATGGACAGGGGGAGGTGCTGAAGCTTTCTTT
CASSTWTGGGAEAFF
>NA|TRBV19|NA|TRBJ2-5
TGTGCCACCCGAGGGCTAGCGACCGAGACCCAGTACTTC
CATRGLATETQYF
>TRBD1|TRBV5-1|NA|TRBJ2-7
TGCGCCAGCAGCGCAAGTACAGGGGGCTCCTACGAGCAGTACTTC
CASSASTGGSYEQYF
>TRBD2|TRBV13|NA|TRBJ2-1
TGTGCCAGCAGCTTAAAGGGGGCTAGCGGGGGCTCCTACAATGAGCAGTTCTTC
CASSLKGASGGSYNEQFF
>TRBD1|TRBV4-2|NA|TRBJ1-1
TGTGCCAGCAGCCTAACAGGGGATAGAACTGAAGCTTTCTTT
CASSLTGDRTEAFF
>NA|TRBV19|NA|TRBJ1-4
TGTGCCAGTAGTATAGGTCGGCGGGCCGGGACTAATGAAAAACTGTTTTTT
CASSIGRRAGTNEKLFF
>TRBD1|TRBV29-1|NA|TRBJ2-7
TGCAGCGTTGAGGGACAGGGTGACTACGAGCAGTACTTC
CSVEGQGDYEQYF
>TRBD1|TRBV28|NA|TRBJ1-5
TGTGCCAGCAGTTTTTACCGGGACAGGGGTCGGAATCAGCCCCAGCATTTT
CASSFYRDRGRNQPQHF
>NA|TRBV28|NA|TRBJ2-7
TGTGCCAGCACCGCGGGGATCAACGAGCAGTACTTC
CASTAGINEQYF
>NA|TRBV27|NA|TRBJ2-2
TGTGCCAGCAGTTTATCCCCCGGGGAGCTTCCCATTTTTTTT
CASSLSPGELPIFF
>TRBD2|TRBV5-1|few|TRBJ2-3
TGCGCCAGCTCAGGCGGGAGTGCCACAGATACGCAGTATTTT
CASSGGSATDTQYF
>NA|TRBV6-5|NA|TRBJ1-1
TGTGCCAGCAGTTACGGGCAGACAAACACTGAAGCTTTCTTT
CASSYGQTNTEAFF
>TRBD1|TRBV28|NA|TRBJ2-7
TGTGCCAGCTACCCTCCGGGACAGGGTTTTTCCTACGAGCAGTACTTC
CASYPPGQGFSYEQYF
>TRBD2|TRBV30|few|TRBJ2-7
TGTGCCCGCGGGACTAGCGGCCCCTACGAGCAGTACTTC
CARGTSGPYEQYF
>TRBD2|TRBV4-1|few|TRBJ2-1
TGCGCCAGCAGCGTCGCTGGCGGGAGGTACAATGAGCAGTTCTTC
CASSVAGGRYNEQFF
>TRBD2|TRBV10-3|NA|TRBJ2-1
TGTGCCATCAGTGAGGGGGGAGGGCTTCATGAGCAGTTCTTC
CAISEGGGLHEQFF
>NA|TRBV7-9|NA|TRBJ2-3
TGTGCCAGCAGCTCCTCTGCAGATACGCAGTATTTT
CASSSSADTQYF
>NA|TRBV19|few|TRBJ2-7
TGTGCCAGTGCCGATAGCCTGTACGAGCAGTACTTC
CASADSLYEQYF
>TRBD1|TRBV4-1|NA|TRBJ1-2
TGCGCCAGCAGCCAAGGCTCCTGGACAGGGGACGGCTACACCTTC
CASSQGSWTGDGYTF
>NA|TRBV5-1|NA|TRBJ1-3
TGCGCCAGCAGCTTGGCCGGTCCAGGGTACGGAAACACCATATATTTT
CASSLAGPGYGNTIYF
>NA|TRBV7-2|NA|TRBJ2-1
TGTGCCAGCAGCGGGCAGGTGTACAATGAGCAGTTCTTC
CASSGQVYNEQFF
>NA|TRBV6-1|few|TRBJ2-3
TGTGCCAGCAGTGGAAGTCCGGGACTCCCTAGCACAGATACGCAGTATTTT
CASSGSPGLPSTDTQYF
>NA|TRBV2|NA|TRBJ2-7
TGTGCCAGCAGTACAGGTCCCGAGCAGTACTTC
CASSTGPEQYF
>NA|TRBV5-5|NA|TRBJ1-1
TGTGCCAGCAGCCTAGGGAGATACAATGAAGCTTTCTTT
CASSLGRYNEAFF
>NA|TRBV5-1|NA|TRBJ1-1
TGCGCCAGCAGCTTGGACACCTTGAACACTGAAGCTTTCTTT
CASSLDTLNTEAFF
>NA|TRBV5-1|NA|TRBJ2-3
TGCGCCAGCACAACCCGACGGTGGGGGCGTGCAGATACGCAGTATTTT
CASTTRRWGRADTQYF
>NA|TRBV27|NA|TRBJ1-3
TGTGCCAGCAGTTCGCATGGTCAACCCGGAGCACAGGGTGGAAACACCATATATTTT
CASSSHGQPGAQGGNTIYF
>NA|TRBV28|NA|TRBJ2-5
TGTGCCAGCAGTAGTGGGGGCTTGGAGACCCAGTACTTC
CASSSGGLETQYF
>NA|TRBV5-1|NA|TRBJ1-2
TGCGCCAGCAGCTTGTCAGTGGCTCTCGATGGCTACACCTTC
CASSLSVALDGYTF
>TRBD1|TRBV27|once|TRBJ2-1
TGTGCCAGCAGCATAAAGGGACAGGCCAATGAGCAGTTCTTC
CASSIKGQANEQFF
>NA|TRBV7-9|NA|TRBJ2-5
TGTGCCAGCAGCTTAGAGGGGGAGGGCCCAGAGACCCAGTACTTC
CASSLEGEGPETQYF